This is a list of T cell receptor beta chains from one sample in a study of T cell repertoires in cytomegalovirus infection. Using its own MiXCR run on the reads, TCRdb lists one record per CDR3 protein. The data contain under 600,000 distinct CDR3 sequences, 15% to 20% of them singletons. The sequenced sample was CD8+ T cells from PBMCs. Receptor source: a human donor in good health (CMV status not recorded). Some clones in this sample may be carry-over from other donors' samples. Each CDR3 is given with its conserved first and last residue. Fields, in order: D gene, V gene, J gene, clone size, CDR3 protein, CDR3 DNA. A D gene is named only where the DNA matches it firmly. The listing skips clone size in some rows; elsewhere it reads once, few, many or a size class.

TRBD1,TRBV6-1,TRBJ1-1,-,CASIVSRGRSRPNTEAFF,TGTGCCAGCATCGTAAGCAGGGGGCGTTCCCGTCCGAACACTGAAGCTTTCTTT
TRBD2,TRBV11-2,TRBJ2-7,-,CASSLSKGTSATYEQYF,TGTGCCAGCAGCTTAAGTAAGGGGACTAGCGCTACCTACGAGCAGTACTTC
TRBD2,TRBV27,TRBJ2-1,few,CASSPYWTSGLGAFNVEQFF,TGTGCCAGCAGTCCTTACTGGACTAGCGGGTTAGGGGCCTTTAACGTTGAGCAGTTCTTC
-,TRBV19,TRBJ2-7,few,CASSRGGGLSYEQYF,TGTGCCAGTAGTCGAGGAGGGGGCTTATCCTACGAGCAGTACTTC
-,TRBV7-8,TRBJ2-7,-,CASSPPGAKGLEQYF,TGTGCCAGCAGCCCGCCGGGAGCGAAGGGGCTCGAGCAGTACTTC
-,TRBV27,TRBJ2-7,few,CASSLSWGRSYEQYF,TGTGCCAGCAGTTTATCTTGGGGTCGGTCCTACGAGCAGTACTTC
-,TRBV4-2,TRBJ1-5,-,CASSQEDTGNQPQHF,TGTGCCAGCAGCCAAGAGGATACAGGGAATCAGCCCCAGCATTTT
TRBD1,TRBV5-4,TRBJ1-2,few,CASSGDRAFGYGYTF,TGTGCCAGCAGCGGCGACAGGGCCTTTGGCTATGGCTACACCTTC
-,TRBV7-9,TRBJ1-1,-,CASSFVEGTEAFF,TGTGCCAGCAGTTTTGTGGAGGGCACTGAAGCTTTCTTT
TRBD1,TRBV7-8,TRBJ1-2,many,CASSWDRDNGYTF,TGTGCCAGCAGCTGGGACAGGGATAATGGCTACACCTTC
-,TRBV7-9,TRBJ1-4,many,CASSSGTPLNEKLFF,TGTGCCAGCAGCTCCGGGACACCGTTGAATGAAAAACTGTTTTTT
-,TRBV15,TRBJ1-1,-,CATSRGAGTVAFF,TGTGCCACCAGCAGAGGGGCCGGAACTGTAGCTTTCTTT
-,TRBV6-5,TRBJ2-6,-,CASFRWFPSGANVLTF,TGTGCCTCCTTCCGTTGGTTCCCTTCTGGGGCCAACGTCCTGACTTTC
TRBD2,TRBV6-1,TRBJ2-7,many,CASSTRSGLAFYEQYF,TGTGCCAGCAGTACCAGATCGGGACTAGCGTTTTACGAGCAGTACTTC
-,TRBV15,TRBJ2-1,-,CATGAYSYNEQFF,TGTGCCACCGGTGCGTACTCCTACAATGAGCAGTTCTTC
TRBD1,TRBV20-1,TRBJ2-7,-,CSAGKTADRGFTYEQYF,TGCAGTGCTGGAAAAACGGCAGACAGGGGGTTCACCTACGAGCAGTACTTC
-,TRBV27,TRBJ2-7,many,CASSLGGQDYEQYF,TGTGCCAGCAGTTTAGGAGGGCAGGACTACGAGCAGTACTTC
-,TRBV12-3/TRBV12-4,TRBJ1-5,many,CASSLQSNQPQHF,TGTGCCAGCAGTTTACAAAGCAATCAGCCCCAGCATTTT
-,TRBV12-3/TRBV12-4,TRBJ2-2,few,CAFLGNTGELFF,TGTGCATTTCTAGGCAACACCGGGGAGCTGTTTTTT
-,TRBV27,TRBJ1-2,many,CASSSLDGSYGYTF,TGTGCCAGCAGTTCCCTTGACGGAAGCTATGGCTACACCTTC
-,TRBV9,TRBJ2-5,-,CASSVGMETQYF,TGTGCCAGCAGCGTAGGGATGGAGACCCAGTACTTC
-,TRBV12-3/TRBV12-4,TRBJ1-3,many,CARTLLGQNVPGNTIYF,TGTGCCAGAACCCTCCTAGGACAGAACGTACCCGGAAACACCATATATTTT
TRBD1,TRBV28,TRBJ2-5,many,CASSDTDRGSRPHQETQYF,TGTGCCAGCAGTGATACCGACAGGGGAAGCCGTCCGCACCAAGAGACCCAGTACTTC
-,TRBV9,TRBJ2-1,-,CASSVGTGSAYNEQFF,TGTGCCAGCAGCGTAGGAACAGGGTCGGCCTACAATGAGCAGTTCTTC
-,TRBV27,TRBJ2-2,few,CASSELANANTGELFF,TGTGCCAGCAGTGAATTAGCCAACGCGAACACCGGGGAGCTGTTTTTT
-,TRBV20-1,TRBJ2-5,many,CSAPPGGEGLEETQYF,TGCAGTGCCCCACCGGGCGGAGAGGGTCTGGAAGAGACCCAGTACTTC
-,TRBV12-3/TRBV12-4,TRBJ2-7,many,CASSLIGEYYEQYF,TGTGCCAGCAGTTTGATAGGAGAGTACTACGAGCAGTACTTC
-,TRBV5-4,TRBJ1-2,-,CASSLVAPGADGYTF,TGTGCCAGCAGCTTGGTAGCCCCGGGAGCTGATGGCTACACCTTC
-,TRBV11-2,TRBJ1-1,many,CASSLWGGAGATEAFF,TGTGCCAGCAGCTTATGGGGGGGCGCGGGGGCAACTGAAGCTTTCTTT
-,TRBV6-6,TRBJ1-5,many,CASSYRTGNSNQPQHF,TGTGCCAGCAGCTACCGAACAGGGAATAGCAATCAGCCCCAGCATTTT
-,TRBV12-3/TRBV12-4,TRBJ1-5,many,CASTPGGGGQPQHF,TGTGCCAGCACCCCTGGAGGAGGGGGTCAGCCCCAGCATTTT
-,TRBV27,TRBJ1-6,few,CASSFSGANSPLHF,TGTGCCAGCAGTTTCTCCGGCGCAAATTCACCCCTCCACTTT
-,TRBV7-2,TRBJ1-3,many,CASRDRDRDTIYF,TGTGCCAGCAGGGACCGGGATCGGGACACCATATATTTT
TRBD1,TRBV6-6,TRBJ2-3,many,CASSYPRTGISTDTQYF,TGTGCCAGCAGTTACCCCCGGACAGGGATTAGCACAGATACGCAGTATTTT
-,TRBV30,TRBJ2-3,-,CAGGPPEYF,TGTGCCGGGGGCCCACCCGAGTATTTT
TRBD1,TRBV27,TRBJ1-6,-,CASSLSTGIWGGSPLHF,TGTGCCAGCAGTTTATCGACAGGGATTTGGGGTGGATCACCCCTCCACTTT
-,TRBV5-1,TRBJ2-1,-,CASSLVQGGSYNDQFF,TGCGCCAGCAGCTTGGTCCAGGGGGGTTCCTACAATGATCAGTTCTTC
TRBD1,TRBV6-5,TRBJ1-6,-,CASSYGQDYNSPLHF,TGTGCCAGCAGTTACGGACAGGACTATAATTCACCCCTCCACTTT
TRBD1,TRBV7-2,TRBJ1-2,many,CASSFSNRGLEGYTF,TGTGCCAGCAGCTTTTCCAACAGGGGCTTGGAGGGCTACACCTTC
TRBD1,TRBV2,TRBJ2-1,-,CASRAAGGFVFSEQFF,TGTGCCAGCCGGGCGGCAGGGGGTTTTGTTTTCAGTGAGCAGTTCTTC
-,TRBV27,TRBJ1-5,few,CASSPWGDQPQHF,TGTGCCAGCAGCCCTTGGGGGGATCAGCCCCAGCATTTT
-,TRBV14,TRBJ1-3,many,CASSQTRGGNTIYF,TGTGCCAGCAGCCAAACACGGGGTGGAAACACCATATATTTT
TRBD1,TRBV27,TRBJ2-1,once,CASSFPGGRYNEQFF,TGTGCCAGCAGTTTCCCAGGGGGTCGATACAATGAGCAGTTCTTC
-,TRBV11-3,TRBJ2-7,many,CASSLDLRGLLQYF,TGTGCCAGCAGCTTAGATTTGCGGGGACTCCTGCAGTACTTC
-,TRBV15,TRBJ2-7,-,CATSGDGAYEQYF,TGTGCCACCAGCGGGGACGGAGCCTACGAGCAGTACTTC
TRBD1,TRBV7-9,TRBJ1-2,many,CASSYGTGGNGYTF,TGTGCCAGCAGCTATGGGACAGGGGGCAATGGCTACACCTTC
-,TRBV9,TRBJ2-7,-,CASSVKGTPTYEQYF,TGTGCCAGCAGCGTAAAGGGGACACCAACCTACGAGCAGTACTTC
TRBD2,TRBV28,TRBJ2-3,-,CASSLTLAGVGVDTQYF,TGTGCCAGCAGTTTAACCCTAGCGGGAGTTGGTGTAGATACGCAGTATTTT
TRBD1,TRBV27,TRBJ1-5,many,CASSLTRGENQPQHF,TGTGCCAGCAGTTTAACCAGGGGGGAAAATCAGCCCCAGCATTTT
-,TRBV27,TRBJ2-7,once,CASSSRDAPFHEQYF,TGTGCCAGCAGTTCCCGGGACGCCCCCTTCCACGAGCAGTACTTC
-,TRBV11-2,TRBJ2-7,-,CASGSNREIYEQYF,TGTGCCAGCGGCTCCAACAGGGAGATCTACGAGCAGTACTTC
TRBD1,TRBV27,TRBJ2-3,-,CASQGVADTQYF,TGTGCCAGCCAGGGGGTGGCAGATACGCAGTATTTT
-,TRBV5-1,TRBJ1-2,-,CASSLDRANGYTF,TGCGCCAGCAGCTTGGACAGGGCTAATGGCTACACCTTC
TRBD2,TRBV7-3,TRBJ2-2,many,CASSLTVELAATGELFF,TGTGCCAGCAGCTTAACAGTTGAACTAGCGGCCACCGGGGAGCTGTTTTTT
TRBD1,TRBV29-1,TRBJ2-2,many,CSVPGQGFAGELFF,TGCAGCGTTCCGGGACAGGGTTTCGCCGGGGAGCTGTTTTTT